The rows below give T cell receptor beta chains drawn from one sample of a study of T cells in Graves' hyperthyroidism and ophthalmopathy. TCRdb re-derived calls from the multiplex PCR reads in MiXCR, one entry per CDR3 protein. The table shows 300,000 to 500,000 distinct CDR3 sequences, with roughly an eighth occurring only once. Material for sequencing was blood. The receptors shown here come from a man aged 50-59 years with Graves' ophthalmopathy. Each CDR3 is given with its conserved first and last residue.

V: TRBV5-8
J: TRBJ1-4
CDR3: CASSLGRTGFF

V: TRBV5-1
J: TRBJ1-2
CDR3: CASSLATGGIEGYTF

V: TRBV5-6
J: TRBJ2-1
CDR3: CASSLRTNGAYNEQFF

V: TRBV4-1
J: TRBJ1-5
CDR3: CASSQNLREYSNQPQHF

V: TRBV30
J: TRBJ2-7
CDR3: CAWSGGFPTGDFTYEQYF

V: TRBV4-1
J: TRBJ2-1
CDR3: CASSQGTGNEQFF

V: TRBV4-1
J: TRBJ2-2
CDR3: CASSLRGDTGELFF

V: TRBV20-1
J: TRBJ2-3
CDR3: CSATERSATDTQYF

V: TRBV6-1
J: TRBJ2-5
CDR3: CASTGLAGEETQYF

V: TRBV15
J: TRBJ2-3
CDR3: CATSSSLGDTQYF